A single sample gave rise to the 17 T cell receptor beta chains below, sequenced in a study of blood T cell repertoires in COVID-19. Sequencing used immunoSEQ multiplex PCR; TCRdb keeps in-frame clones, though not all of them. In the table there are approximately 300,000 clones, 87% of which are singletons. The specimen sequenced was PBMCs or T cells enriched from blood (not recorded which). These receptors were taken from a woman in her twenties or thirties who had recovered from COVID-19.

CDR3 sequence reads: CASSLVAGGRAEAFF. The CDR3 DNA sequence: TGTGCCAGCAGCTTGGTTGCTGGGGGCCGCGCTGAAGCTTTCTTT. The chain couples TRBV5-6 to TRBJ1-1; weak D call: TRBD1 (6 bases). The V end was cut by 0 bases, the J end by 6 bases, with 15 bases between. Germline values: CDR1 SGHDT, CDR2 YYEEEE. The CDR3 is 15 amino acids.

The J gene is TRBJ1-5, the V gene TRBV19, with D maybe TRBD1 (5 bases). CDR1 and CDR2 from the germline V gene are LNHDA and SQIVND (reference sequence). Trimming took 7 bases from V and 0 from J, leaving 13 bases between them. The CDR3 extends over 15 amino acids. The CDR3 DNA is TGTGCCAGTACCCAGGGACTGGTTAGCAATCAGCCCCAGCATTTT. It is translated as CASTQGLVSNQPQHF.

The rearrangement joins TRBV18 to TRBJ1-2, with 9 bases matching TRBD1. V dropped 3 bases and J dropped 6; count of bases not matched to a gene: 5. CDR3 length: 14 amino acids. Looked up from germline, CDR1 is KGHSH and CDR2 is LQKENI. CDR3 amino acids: CASSPKTGGHGYTF. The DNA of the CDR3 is TGTGCCAGCTCACCTAAAACAGGGGGCCATGGCTACACCTTC.

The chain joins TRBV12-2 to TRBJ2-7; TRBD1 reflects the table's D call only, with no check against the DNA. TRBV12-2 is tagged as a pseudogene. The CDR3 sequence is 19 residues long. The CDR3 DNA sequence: TGTGCAAGTCGCCCCACGGGACAGGGGCGACCAACCCGCCCCTACGAGCAGTACTTC. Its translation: CASRPTGQGRPTRPYEQYF.

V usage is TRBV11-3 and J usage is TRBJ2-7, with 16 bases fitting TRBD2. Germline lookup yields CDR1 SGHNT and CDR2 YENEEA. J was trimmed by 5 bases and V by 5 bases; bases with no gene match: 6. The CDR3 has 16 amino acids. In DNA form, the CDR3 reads TGTGCCAGCAGCCCCGGGACTAGCGGGGGGGCCCACGAGCAGTACTTC. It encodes CASSPGTSGGAHEQYF.

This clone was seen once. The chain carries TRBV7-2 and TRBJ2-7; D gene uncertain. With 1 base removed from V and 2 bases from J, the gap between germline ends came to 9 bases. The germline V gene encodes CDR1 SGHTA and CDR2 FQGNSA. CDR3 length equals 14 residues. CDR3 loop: CASSLGRPPYEQYF. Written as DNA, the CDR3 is TGTGCCAGCAGCTTAGGCAGGCCGCCCTACGAGCAGTACTTC.

CDR3: CAWSVSRDSPLHF. CDR3 DNA sequence: TGTGCCTGGAGTGTAAGTCGGGATTCACCCCTCCACTTT. The V and J genes are TRBV30 and TRBJ1-6; no definite D call. The CDR3 has 13 residues. V lost 0 bases, J lost 8 bases, and 8 bases lay in between. Germline values: CDR1 GTSNPN, CDR2 SVGIG (reference sequence).

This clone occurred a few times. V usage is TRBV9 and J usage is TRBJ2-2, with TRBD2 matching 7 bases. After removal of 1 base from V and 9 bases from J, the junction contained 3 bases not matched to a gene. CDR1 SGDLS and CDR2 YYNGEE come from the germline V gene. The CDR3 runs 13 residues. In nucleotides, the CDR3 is TGTGCCAGCAGCGTACCGGGAGGCAGGGAGCTGTTTTTT. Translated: CASSVPGGRELFF.

The DNA of the CDR3 is TGTGCCAGCAGTTACGCTTTCAACTCTAGAAACACTGAAGCTTTCTTT. Translation gives CASSYAFNSRNTEAFF. The chain recombines TRBV6-5 with TRBJ1-1; D unresolved. This CDR3 has 16 residues. Germline loops: CDR1 MNHEY, CDR2 SVGAGI. Trimming took 2 bases from V and 2 from J, leaving 15 bases between them.

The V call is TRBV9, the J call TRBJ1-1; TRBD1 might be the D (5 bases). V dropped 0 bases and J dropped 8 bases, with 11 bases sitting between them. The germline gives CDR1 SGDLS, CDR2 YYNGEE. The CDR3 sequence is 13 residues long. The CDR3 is CASSVEGLQEAFF. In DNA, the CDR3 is TGTGCCAGCAGCGTAGAGGGGCTCCAAGAAGCTTTCTTT.

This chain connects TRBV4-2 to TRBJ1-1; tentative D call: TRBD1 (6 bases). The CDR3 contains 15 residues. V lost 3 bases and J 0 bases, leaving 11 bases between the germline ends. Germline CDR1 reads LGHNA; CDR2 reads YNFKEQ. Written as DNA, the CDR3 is TGTGCCAGCAGCCACGCGACAGGTGTGAACACTGAAGCTTTCTTT. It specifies CASSHATGVNTEAFF.

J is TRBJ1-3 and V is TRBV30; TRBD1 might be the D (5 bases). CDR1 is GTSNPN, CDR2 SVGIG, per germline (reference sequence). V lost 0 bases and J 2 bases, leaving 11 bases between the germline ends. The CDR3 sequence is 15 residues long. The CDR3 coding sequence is TGTGCCTGGAGTGTATTCGGAGGGGCTGGAAACACCATATATTTT. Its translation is CAWSVFGGAGNTIYF. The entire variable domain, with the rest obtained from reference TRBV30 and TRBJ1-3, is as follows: SQTIHQWPATLVQPVGSPLSLECTVEGTSNPNLYWYRQAAGRGLQLLFYSVGIGQISSEVPQNLSASRPQDRQFILSSKKLLLSDSGFYLCAWSVFGGAGNTIYFGEGSWLTVV.

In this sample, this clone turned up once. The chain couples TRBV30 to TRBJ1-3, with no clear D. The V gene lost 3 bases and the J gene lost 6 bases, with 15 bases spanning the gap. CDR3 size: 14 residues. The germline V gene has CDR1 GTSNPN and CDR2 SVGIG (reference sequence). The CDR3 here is CAWSPTVMSNTIYF. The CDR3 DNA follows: TGTGCCTGGAGCCCCACGGTCATGTCAAACACCATATATTTT.

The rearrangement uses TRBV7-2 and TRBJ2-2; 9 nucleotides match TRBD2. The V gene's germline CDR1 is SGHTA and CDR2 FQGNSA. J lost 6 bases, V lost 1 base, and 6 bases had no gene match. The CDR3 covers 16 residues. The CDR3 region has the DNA TGTGCCAGCAGCTTAGTGCCGCGGGGGGGCCCCGGGGAGCTGTTTTTT. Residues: CASSLVPRGGPGELFF.

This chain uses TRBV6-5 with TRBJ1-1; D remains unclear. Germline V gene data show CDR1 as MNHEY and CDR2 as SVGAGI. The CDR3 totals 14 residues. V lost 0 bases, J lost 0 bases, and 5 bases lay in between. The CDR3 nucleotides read TGTGCCAGCAGTTACTCGCGGTTGAACACTGAAGCTTTCTTT. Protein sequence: CASSYSRLNTEAFF.

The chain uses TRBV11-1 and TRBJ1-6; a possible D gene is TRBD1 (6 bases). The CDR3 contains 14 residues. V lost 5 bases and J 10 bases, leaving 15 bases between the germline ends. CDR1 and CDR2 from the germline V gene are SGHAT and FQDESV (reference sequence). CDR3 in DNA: TGTGCCAGCAGCCCCCGGGGGGGCGGCTCACCCCTCCACTTT. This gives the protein CASSPRGGGSPLHF.

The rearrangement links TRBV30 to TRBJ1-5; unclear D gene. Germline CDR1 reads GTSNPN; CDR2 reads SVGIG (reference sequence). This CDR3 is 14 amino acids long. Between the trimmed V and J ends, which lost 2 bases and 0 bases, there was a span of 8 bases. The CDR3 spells CAWSLQDSNQPQHF. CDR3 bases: TGTGCCTGGAGTTTGCAGGATAGCAATCAGCCCCAGCATTTT. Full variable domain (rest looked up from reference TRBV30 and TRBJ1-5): SQTIHQWPATLVQPVGSPLSLECTVEGTSNPNLYWYRQAAGRGLQLLFYSVGIGQISSEVPQNLSASRPQDRQFILSSKKLLLSDSGFYLCAWSLQDSNQPQHFGDGTRLSIL.